The 5 T cell receptor beta chains reported below all come from one sample, sequenced in a study of T cells in Graves' hyperthyroidism and ophthalmopathy. Regions amplified from RNA transcripts were the TCR beta CDR3 regions. HTBI primers were used for first-round RT-PCR of the TCR CDR3. Each CDR3 protein is one row after TCRdb ran MiXCR on the multiplex PCR reads. The sample lists roughly 700,000 distinct CDR3 sequences, 17% occurring once. The sequenced sample was blood. These receptors were obtained from a man aged 45-60 years with Graves' hyperthyroidism.

As for this clonotype: Because it lacks the conserved phenylalanine or tryptophan at the end, this CDR3 is likely a read error. This rearrangement joins TRBV30 to TRBJ2-3; TRBD2 matches at 10 bases. The CDR3 sequence is 15 residues long. J lost 3 bases, V lost 2 bases, and 5 bases had no gene match. Germline V gene data show CDR1 as GTSNPN and CDR2 as SVGIG (reference sequence). CDR3 in amino acids: CAWSTSGMRTDTQYC. The CDR3 region has the DNA TGTGCCTGGAGTACTAGCGGGATGAGAACAGATACGCAGTATTGT.

The chain recombines TRBV11-2 with TRBJ2-1, with D maybe TRBD2 (6 bases). The germline V and J ends were trimmed by 1 base and 3 bases, with 13 bases remaining between them. In germline, CDR1 is SGHAT, CDR2 FQNNGV. This CDR3 has 16 residues. The CDR3 region is CASSLGRRGFYNEQFF. CDR3 sequence (DNA): TGTGCCAGCAGCTTAGGTCGGCGGGGATTCTACAATGAGCAGTTCTTC.

This clonotype turned up a few times. V gene TRBV19 combines with J gene TRBJ2-2, with 8 bases matching TRBD1. V shed 3 bases, J shed 7 bases, and the junction held 13 bases outside the gene matches. This CDR3 spans 17 amino acids. CDR1 is LNHDA, CDR2 SQIVND, per germline (reference sequence). CDR3 protein: CASSILGQGTQHGELFF. As DNA, the CDR3 is TGTGCCAGTAGTATCCTAGGACAGGGTACGCAACACGGGGAGCTGTTTTTT.

This clonotype was seen at least ten times. This chain uses TRBV28 with TRBJ2-7; tentatively, D is TRBD2 (5 bases). The CDR3 has 14 residues. Germline CDR1 reads MDHEN; CDR2 reads SYDVKM. Between the trimmed V and J ends, which lost 6 bases and 2 bases, there was a span of 14 bases. For the CDR3, the DNA is TGTGCCAGCAGGAGTAGCGAGTTCCCCTACGAGCAGTACTTC. This gives the protein CASRSSEFPYEQYF.

The V call is TRBV7-9, the J call TRBJ2-2; 7 bases match TRBD1. The CDR3 contains 15 residues. Germline V gives CDR1 SEHNR, CDR2 FQNEAQ (reference sequence). V was clipped by 5 bases and J by 7 bases; unmatched bases: 10. The CDR3 coding sequence is TGTGCCAGCAGCGCCCCGGGACAGCGGAGCGGGGAGCTGTTTTTT. Protein: CASSAPGQRSGELFF.